The entry that follows covers one T cell receptor (beta chain) sequence. What it binds is unknown. After 5'RACE with constant-segment primers, TCR alpha and TCR beta cDNA libraries carrying sample barcodes and UMIs were obtained. MiXCR was run by TCRdb on the 5' RACE reads, yielding one entry per CDR3 protein. The sample contains approximately 290,000 distinct CDR3 sequences, approximately 19% of which appear only once. This sample was taken from a study of T-cell memory formation after mild COVID-19. Overall study context: Largely donor-specific sequence clusters came from a couple of donors.

Study-level results: Day 15 to 85 contracting clones showed balanced CD4/CD8; later expanders leaned CD4+.

In germline, CDR1 is ENHRY, CDR2 SYGVKD. V trimming: 4 bases; J trimming: 4 bases; junction bases outside the gene matches: 3. The CDR3 is 13 amino acids. This TCR derives from a man younger than 35 who had mild COVID-19 (a few samples of this study predate the infection). Cell type and time point are not known. The sample taken for sequencing was PBMCs or a T cell subset sorted from them (not recorded which). The chain links TRBV10-3 to TRBJ2-7, with 8 bases aligning to TRBD1. This CDR3 is CAISGDRNYEQYF. Here the CDR3 DNA reads TGTGCCATCAGTGGGGACAGGAATTACGAGCAGTACTTC.